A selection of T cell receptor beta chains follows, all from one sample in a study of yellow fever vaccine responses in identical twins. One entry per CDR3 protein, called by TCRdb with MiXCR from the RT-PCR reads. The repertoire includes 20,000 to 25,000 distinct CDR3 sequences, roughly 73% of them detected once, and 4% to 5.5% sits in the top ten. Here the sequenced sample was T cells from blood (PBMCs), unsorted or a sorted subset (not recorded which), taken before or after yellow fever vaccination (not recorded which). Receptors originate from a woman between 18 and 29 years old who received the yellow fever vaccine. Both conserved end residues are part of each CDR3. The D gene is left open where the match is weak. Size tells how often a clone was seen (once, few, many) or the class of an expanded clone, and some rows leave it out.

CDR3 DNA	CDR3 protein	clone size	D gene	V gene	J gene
TGCAGTGCTAGATTAGACAGGGGGCTACAGCCCCAGCATTTT	CSARLDRGLQPQHF	once	TRBD1	TRBV20-1	TRBJ1-5
TGCAGCGTTTTAAGGGAAACTGAAGCTTTCTTT	CSVLRETEAFF	.	.	TRBV29-1	TRBJ1-1
TGTGCCAGCAGTTCCGCCTCGGCCGGGTTGAGCGGCTATGGCTACACCTTC	CASSSASAGLSGYGYTF	.	.	TRBV6-5	TRBJ1-2
TGTGCCAGCAGTTTATCGATGGGCTTTGGAAACACCATATATTTT	CASSLSMGFGNTIYF	.	.	TRBV27	TRBJ1-3
TGTGCCAGCAGCTTAAATCGGGGTCCGGGCTCCTACAATGAGCAGTTCTTC	CASSLNRGPGSYNEQFF	few	.	TRBV7-8	TRBJ2-1
TGTGCCAGCAGTTCGCTGGGAGGGCCTTACGAGCAGTACTTC	CASSSLGGPYEQYF	few	TRBD2	TRBV12-3/TRBV12-4	TRBJ2-7
TGCAGTGGGACAGGGGGCGTCGAAGAGACCCAGTACTTC	CSGTGGVEETQYF	.	TRBD1	TRBV20-1	TRBJ2-5
TGTGCCAGCAGCCCAACCGGGACAGTCTACGAGCAGTACTTC	CASSPTGTVYEQYF	.	TRBD1	TRBV7-6	TRBJ2-7
TGTGCCAGCAGGTCTCGGACAGGGATTTTCAATGAGCAGTTCTTC	CASRSRTGIFNEQFF	.	TRBD1	TRBV12-3/TRBV12-4	TRBJ2-1
TGTGCCACCACACCGCTTAGGGGATTGGAGCTGTTTTTT	CATTPLRGLELFF	.	.	TRBV15	TRBJ2-2
TGTGCCAGCAGTTCCAGGGGGCGCGTGGAGGAGACCCAGTACTTC	CASSSRGRVEETQYF	.	TRBD1	TRBV12-3/TRBV12-4	TRBJ2-5
TGCAGTGCTAGATCCGGGAGTAGGACGGGCACTGAAGCTTTCTTT	CSARSGSRTGTEAFF	.	.	TRBV20-1	TRBJ1-1
TGCAGCGTTGAGGGGACAGGGACTCTGTCCGGGGAGCTGTTTTTT	CSVEGTGTLSGELFF	.	TRBD1	TRBV29-1	TRBJ2-2
TGCAGTGCTAGGCCTGCTAGCACAGATACGCAGTATTTT	CSARPASTDTQYF	few	.	TRBV20-1	TRBJ2-3
TGTGCCAGCAGTTCTGTGACAGGGATGAACACTGAAGCTTTCTTT	CASSSVTGMNTEAFF	.	TRBD1	TRBV12-3/TRBV12-4	TRBJ1-1
TGCGCCAGCAGCAGGGACTTACCACATGAGCAGTTCTTC	CASSRDLPHEQFF	.	.	TRBV5-1	TRBJ2-1
TGTGCCAGCAGCTTAGGGACAGTTAACTACAATGAGCAGTTCTTC	CASSLGTVNYNEQFF	once	.	TRBV11-2	TRBJ2-1
TGCGCCAGCAGCTTGGTAGCGGGCCCTGACAATGAGCAGTTCTTC	CASSLVAGPDNEQFF	.	TRBD2	TRBV5-1	TRBJ2-1
TGCAGCGTTGTAGGTCTAGCTGATGAGCAGTTCTTC	CSVVGLADEQFF	.	.	TRBV29-1	TRBJ2-1
TGTGCCAGCAACTCATACAATGAGCAGTTCTTC	CASNSYNEQFF	.	.	TRBV5-2	TRBJ2-1
TGTGCCAGCTCACCAGCCTCCGGGCAGGCCGGAAACACCATATATTTT	CASSPASGQAGNTIYF	.	.	TRBV18	TRBJ1-3
TGTGCCAGTAGTAACCGGGACAGGGAACAAGAGACCCAGTACTTC	CASSNRDREQETQYF	once	TRBD1	TRBV19	TRBJ2-5
TGTGCCAGCCGGGCGCAGGGTAACAATCAGCCCCAGCATTTT	CASRAQGNNQPQHF	.	.	TRBV2	TRBJ1-5
TGTGCCAGCAGCTTGTTAGAGGAGACCCAGTACTTC	CASSLLEETQYF	.	.	TRBV5-6	TRBJ2-5
TGTGCCAGCAGCCGTTGGACAGGGGCCATATATTTT	CASSRWTGAIYF	.	TRBD1	TRBV11-2	TRBJ1-3
TGCGCCAGCAGTCCCCCGAGCGGGAGGTTCGATATAAAAGAGACCCAGTACTTC	CASSPPSGRFDIKETQYF	.	TRBD2	TRBV23-1	TRBJ2-5
TGTGCCAGCAGCAAGGGACGACCGGAAGAGACCCAGTACTTC	CASSKGRPEETQYF	.	.	TRBV11-3	TRBJ2-5
TGTGCCAGTACCCTCTCCTCCCGGGGCCCCCAGCATTTT	CASTLSSRGPQHF	.	.	TRBV19	TRBJ1-5
TGTGCCACCCACCCGCAGGGGACCAATTCACCCCTCCACTTT	CATHPQGTNSPLHF	.	.	TRBV10-3	TRBJ1-6
TGTGCCAGCTCACCACAGGGCCCCACTCCACTCTACAATGAGCAGTTCTTC	CASSPQGPTPLYNEQFF	few	.	TRBV18	TRBJ2-1
TGCAGTGCTAGAGACCCCAGTCAGCCCCAGCATTTT	CSARDPSQPQHF	once	.	TRBV20-1	TRBJ1-5
TGTGCCAGCAGTGAGTCTAGCACAGATACGCAGTATTTT	CASSESSTDTQYF	few	.	TRBV2	TRBJ2-3
TGTGCCAGCAGTGAAACGGGGGAGCCATACAATGAGCAGTTCTTC	CASSETGEPYNEQFF	.	.	TRBV2	TRBJ2-1
TGTGCCAGCAGCCAGGGACAGGGGGGATACAATGAGCAGTTCTTC	CASSQGQGGYNEQFF	.	TRBD1	TRBV5-6	TRBJ2-1
TGTGCCAGCAGCCAAGCTCTAGCGGGCCGCGGGGAGCTGTTTTTT	CASSQALAGRGELFF	.	TRBD2	TRBV14	TRBJ2-2
TGTGCCAGCTCACTTCGACTAGCGGGGACCACAGATACGCAGTATTTT	CASSLRLAGTTDTQYF	.	TRBD2	TRBV18	TRBJ2-3
TGCGCCAGCAGCTTGGCAGGGGACAGCGGCCCATATGGCTACACCTTC	CASSLAGDSGPYGYTF	.	TRBD1	TRBV5-1	TRBJ1-2
TGTGCCAGCAGTGAACCCGGGACAGGAAACTATGGCTACACCTTC	CASSEPGTGNYGYTF	.	TRBD1	TRBV28	TRBJ1-2
TGTGCCAGCCATGCGTGGACTGGAAGCTCCTACGAGCAGTACTTC	CASHAWTGSSYEQYF	.	.	TRBV11-1	TRBJ2-7
TGTGCCAGCAGTTCCGCTCAGGGGTGGTTCACTGAAGCTTTCTTT	CASSSAQGWFTEAFF	.	.	TRBV6-2/TRBV6-3	TRBJ1-1
TGTGCCAGCAGTTTATCGTTTAGACAGGCACTCCAAGAGACCCAGTACTTC	CASSLSFRQALQETQYF	.	.	TRBV27	TRBJ2-5
TGTGCCAGCTCACCCCGAATGCGGGCTAGCGGGAACAATGAGCAGTTCTTC	CASSPRMRASGNNEQFF	.	TRBD2	TRBV18	TRBJ2-1
TGCGCCAGCAGCTCTCGGACTAGCTCCACAGATACGCAGTATTTT	CASSSRTSSTDTQYF	.	TRBD2	TRBV4-3	TRBJ2-3
TGTGCCAGCGTGGGGGAGACTAGCGGGAGTAACGACAATGAGCAGTTCTTC	CASVGETSGSNDNEQFF	.	TRBD2	TRBV2	TRBJ2-1
TGCGCCAGCAGCCGAGGGGGCACTGAAGCTTTCTTT	CASSRGGTEAFF	.	.	TRBV4-1	TRBJ1-1
TGCGCCAGCAGCCTCGGGGGGCAACAGCCCCAGCATTTT	CASSLGGQQPQHF	few	.	TRBV4-1	TRBJ1-5